This T cell receptor beta chain emerged from a study of blood T cell repertoires in COVID-19. Study-wide background: T cells, B-cell-depleted T cells, or PBMCs provided the cDNA or gDNA that served as material.

Authors' methods: Reference gene primer amplification in the assay estimated nucleated cell counts. Assay used: immunoSEQ multiplex PCR; TCRdb lists only in-frame clones, some missing. V and J calls and clone size follow that table, whereas D and trimming were derived from the DNA. Of roughly 180,000 clones in the sample, roughly 80% were seen once. Trimming cost V 2 bases and J 4 bases; bases outside gene matches: 1. This CDR3 comprises 14 residues. In germline, CDR1 is SGHNT, CDR2 YYREEE (reference sequence). Participant-reported clinical history was the basis for cohort assignment. Exposed participants encountered a COVID-19 case during the 2 weeks preceding study entry.

This chain joins TRBV5-4 and TRBJ2-7; 12 bases line up with TRBD2. Sequencing input: PBMCs or T cells enriched from blood (not recorded which). The origin of this receptor is a man in his sixties who had been exposed to COVID-19. CDR3 in DNA: TGTGCCAGCAGCTTAACTAGCGGGGGGTACGAGCAGTACTTC. Protein sequence: CASSLTSGGYEQYF.